This record looks at one T cell receptor (beta chain) sequence and its context. This sample stems from a study of blood T cell repertoires in COVID-19. In the original analysis: Amplifying reference gene primers gave estimates of nucleated cell counts. Data came from immunoSEQ multiplex PCR; TCRdb stores just in-frame clones and leaves some out. V and J calls and clone size follow that table, whereas D and trimming were derived from the DNA. The repertoire holds about 330,000 clones, with 80% to 90% as singletons. For recovered donors of Cohort 3, there were two negative PCRs, clearance, or symptom resolution. The CDR3 is made up of 15 amino acids. The germline V gene encodes CDR1 SEHNR and CDR2 FQNEAQ (reference sequence). V lost 0 bases and J lost 5; bases outside the gene matches: 6.

Source material: PBMCs or T cells enriched from blood (not recorded which). This chain uses TRBV7-9 with TRBJ1-1, with 7 bases matching TRBD1. The sequence was obtained from a man between 25 and 39 years old who had recovered from COVID-19. The CDR3 DNA reads TGTGCCAGCAGCTTAGCCGGGACAGTAAGGACTGAAGCTTTCTTT. Residues: CASSLAGTVRTEAFF. The whole variable domain, remainder taken from reference TRBV7-9 and TRBJ1-1, is DTGVSQNPRHKITKRGQNVTFRCDPISEHNRLYWYRQTLGQGPEFLTYFQNEAQLEKSRLLSDRFSAERPKGSFSTLEIQRTEQGDSAMYLCASSLAGTVRTEAFFGQGTRLTVV.